This T cell receptor beta chain appears in the sequencing data of a study of blood T cell repertoires in COVID-19 (dated by TCRdb to the early 2020s). Background on the whole study: The collaborator samples originated in the United States, Italy and Spain and spanned the acute and convalescent phases of COVID-19. The material from the prospective study consisted of cDNA or gDNA derived from T cells, B-cell-depleted T cells, or PBMCs. The samples were drawn from the first 160 participants of the ongoing ImmuneRACE study and from more than 1,000 subjects provided by 6 global collaborators. The repertoires were released in a freely available public database meant as a resource for research on the immune response to SARS-CoV-2. Where available, HLA class I and class II types were obtained from metadata supplied by the sample provider rather than from assay-based typing. Nearly every sample came with metadata listing a de-identified subject ID, COVID-19 status, age in years and sex. Subjects who had been exposed to COVID-19, were actively infected with it, or had recovered from it provided the deeply sampled blood TCRbeta repertoires that made up the dataset.

Findings and caveats that apply to the study as a whole: Clinical and demographic metadata were provided uncurated, with the amount varying by source and participant.

The immunoSEQ Assay, a bias-controlled multiplex PCR, was used to amplify TCRbeta CDR3 regions from genomic DNA. Concerning the study's data processing: The number of nucleated cells in each sample was estimated by amplification of reference gene primers within the assay. To quantify the absolute abundance of each unique TCRbeta CDR3 rearrangement, sequence reads were collapsed and filtered. For each sample, productive Simpson clonality was calculated as the square root of Simpson's diversity index over productive rearrangements. The clones in this table, taken by TCRdb from immuneACCESS, are in-frame only. Not every clone is retained; where verified, under half of the shortfall comes from an unresolved V gene, and the cause of the rest is unknown. From that table come the V and J calls and clone size; the DNA was used to work out D and trimming. In this sample the table shows some 150,000 clones, more than 75% of which occur a single time. The ten largest clones take up around 5% of the sample.

As for this clone: No antigen is known for it. Base-call qualities are not available, and no considerably larger clone is one nucleotide away.

Including cysteine and phenylalanine, the CDR3 has 13 amino acids. The read is trimmed to its CDR3 DNA, 39 bases read in frame from base 1. Collaborating institutions collected whole blood in K2EDTA tubes following their own protocols. Collaborator samples were shipped for TCRbeta analysis as frozen whole blood, isolated PBMCs, or DNA extracted from either sample type. This chain joins TRBV21-1 to TRBJ1-1; TRBD1 was called by the table and not checked on the DNA. TRBV21-1 is tagged as a pseudogene. The sequenced sample consisted of peripheral blood. This clonotype was obtained from a human donor in a cohort sampled during active COVID-19. The DNA is as follows: TGTGCCAGCAACAAACAGGGGAACACTGAAGCTTTCTTT. The resulting protein is CASNKQGNTEAFF.